The 13 T cell receptor beta chains reported below all come from one sample, sequenced in a study of Graves' ophthalmopathy and Graves' hyperthyroidism. For repertoire sequencing, the TCR beta CDR3 regions were amplified from RNA transcripts. RT-PCR with HTBI primers came first, then second-round multiplex PCR. TCRdb re-called the multiplex PCR reads through MiXCR, storing one row per CDR3 protein. The sample has around 1,200,000 distinct CDR3 sequences; about two fifths are singletons. The specimen sequenced was peripheral blood or thyroid tissue (not recorded which). These receptors were obtained from an adult man with Graves' hyperthyroidism.

The chain has TRBV27 and TRBJ2-7, with 14 bases fitting TRBD2. Germline V gene data show CDR1 as MNHEY and CDR2 as SMNVEV (reference sequence). With 2 bases clipped from V and 3 bases from J, the junction kept 9 bases outside the gene matches. This CDR3 has 18 residues. The CDR3 sequence is CASSLAAAGLAGDYEQYF. In DNA, the CDR3 is TGTGCCAGCAGTTTAGCCGCGGCGGGACTAGCGGGGGACTACGAGCAGTACTTC.

This clonotype was found many times. The J gene is TRBJ1-6, the V gene TRBV15, with D possibly TRBD1 on 6 matching bases. V gave up 0 bases and J gave up 9 bases, with 15 bases separating them. This CDR3 is built from 16 residues. The germline V gene encodes CDR1 LNHNV and CDR2 YYDKDF (reference sequence). The CDR3 loop reads CATSRDLQGGGSPLHF. CDR3 nucleotides: TGTGCCACCAGCAGAGATTTACAGGGAGGGGGTTCACCCCTCCACTTT.

V is TRBV6-1 and J is TRBJ2-5, with D tentatively TRBD2 (5 bases). The V end lost 2 bases, the J end lost 5 bases, and 21 bases lay between the germline ends. The CDR3 is made up of 17 amino acids. The germline V gene has CDR1 MNHNS and CDR2 SASEGT. The CDR3 reads CASSESARQRGVETQYF. Written as DNA, the CDR3 is TGTGCCAGCAGTGAATCGGCTAGACAACGGGGAGTGGAGACCCAGTACTTC.

This clonotype was recorded at least ten times. The chain uses TRBV2 and TRBJ1-5; D remains ambiguous. The V end was cut by 6 bases, the J end by 0 bases, with 18 bases between. The germline V gene has CDR1 SNHLY and CDR2 FYNNEI. The CDR3 contains 17 residues. This CDR3 reads CASSPPGGLLSNQPQHF. CDR3 in DNA: TGTGCCAGCAGCCCCCCAGGAGGGCTACTTAGCAATCAGCCCCAGCATTTT.

This chain's CDR3 is CSVVGGGSGELFF. CDR3 in DNA: TGCAGCGTTGTTGGGGGCGGAAGCGGGGAGCTGTTTTTT. This chain connects TRBV29-1 to TRBJ2-2; a weak D match, TRBD1 (6 bases). Germline-derived CDR1 and CDR2 are SQVTM and ANQGSEA. Trimming cost V 4 bases and J 7 bases, with 13 bases left between them. The CDR3 has 13 residues.

This clonotype was recorded a few times. This chain links TRBV5-6 with TRBJ1-2; D uncertain. CDR3 length equals 13 residues. V was clipped by 5 bases and J by 5 bases, with 13 bases between them. Germline V gene data show CDR1 as SGHDT and CDR2 as YYEEEE. This chain's CDR3 is CASSSTSKYGYTF. The CDR3 DNA is TGTGCCAGCAGTTCGACATCGAAATATGGCTACACCTTC.

This clonotype was observed many times. The chain has TRBV11-2 and TRBJ2-5; 7 bases fit TRBD2. This CDR3 has 14 residues. With V trimmed by 5 bases and J by 4 bases, 7 bases remained unmatched. Germline V CDR1 and CDR2: SGHAT, FQNNGV. The CDR3 loop reads CASSQPGGIETQYF. CDR3 DNA sequence: TGTGCCAGCAGCCAACCGGGAGGAATAGAGACCCAGTACTTC.

This clonotype was picked up many times. V and J are TRBV15 and TRBJ2-5; no clear D. Germline CDR1 reads LNHNV; CDR2 reads YYDKDF (reference sequence). This CDR3 has 18 amino acids. Trimming left V 0 bases short and J 3 bases short, with 20 bases between. CDR3 region: CATSRELYGRGVEETQYF. The CDR3 DNA sequence: TGTGCCACCAGCAGAGAATTGTATGGCAGAGGCGTAGAAGAGACCCAGTACTTC.

This clonotype was recorded a few times. The chain links TRBV20-1 to TRBJ2-7; 10 bases line up with TRBD2. The CDR3 has 15 residues. V gave up 3 bases and J gave up 5 bases; unmatched junction bases: 10. Germline-derived CDR1 and CDR2 are DFQATT and SNEGSKA (reference sequence). CDR3 protein: CSARHLAGARNEQYF. In DNA, the CDR3 is TGCAGTGCTAGGCATCTAGCGGGAGCTCGCAACGAGCAGTACTTC.

V gene TRBV14 combines with J gene TRBJ2-2; D ambiguous. Trimming took off 1 base at V and 5 bases at J, with 11 bases between the two ends. Per germline, CDR1 SGHDN and CDR2 FVKESK. The CDR3 length is 15 residues. The CDR3 here is CASSQGIVRTGELFF. The CDR3 DNA reads as TGTGCCAGCAGCCAAGGGATAGTCAGGACCGGGGAGCTGTTTTTT.

In its sample, this clonotype was seen a few times. The J gene is TRBJ2-2, the V gene TRBV11-2, with 13 bases aligning to TRBD2. Germline values: CDR1 SGHAT, CDR2 FQNNGV. CDR3 length equals 18 residues. The V segment lost 5 bases and the J segment 1 base; nucleotides outside the gene matches: 7. CDR3 sequence: CASSRNGLAGENTGELFF. The CDR3, as DNA: TGTGCCAGCAGCCGAAACGGACTAGCGGGAGAGAACACCGGGGAGCTGTTTTTT.

This clonotype came up many times. This chain links TRBV6-2 or TRBV6-3 with TRBJ1-5; D is undetermined. The CDR3 contains 14 residues. Looked up from germline, CDR1 is MNHEY and CDR2 is SVGEGT. Between the trimmed V and J ends, which lost 2 bases and 6 bases, there was a span of 11 bases. Here the CDR3 DNA reads TGTGCCAGCAGTTACAGGACCGGCGGTCAGCCCCAGCATTTT. Translation gives CASSYRTGGQPQHF.

The chain carries TRBV12-3 or TRBV12-4 and TRBJ1-4; D is uncertain. Trimming took off 8 bases at V and 8 bases at J, with 15 bases between the two ends. This CDR3 is 13 amino acids long. The DNA of the CDR3 is TGTGCCAGCGGCCCGTTTCCCGTCGAAAAACTGTTTTTT. This encodes CASGPFPVEKLFF.